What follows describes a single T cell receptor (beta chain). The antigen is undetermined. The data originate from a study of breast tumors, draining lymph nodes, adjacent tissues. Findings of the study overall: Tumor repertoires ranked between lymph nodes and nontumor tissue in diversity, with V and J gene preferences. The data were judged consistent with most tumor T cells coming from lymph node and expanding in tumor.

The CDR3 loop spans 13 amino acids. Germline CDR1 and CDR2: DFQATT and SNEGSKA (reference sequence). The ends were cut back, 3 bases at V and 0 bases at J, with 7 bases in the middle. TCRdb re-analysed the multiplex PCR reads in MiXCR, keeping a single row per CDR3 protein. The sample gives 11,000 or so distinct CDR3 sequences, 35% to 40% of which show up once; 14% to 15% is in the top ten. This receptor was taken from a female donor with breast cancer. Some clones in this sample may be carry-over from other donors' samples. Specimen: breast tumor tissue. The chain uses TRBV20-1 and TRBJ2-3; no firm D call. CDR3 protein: CSARWPSTDTQYF. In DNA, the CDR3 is TGCAGTGCTAGGTGGCCTAGCACAGATACGCAGTATTTT.